The T cell receptor (beta chain) described here comes from a study of read filtering for tumor transcriptome and immune sequencing. From 300 to 450 ng of RNA, a library with molecular barcoded alpha/delta and beta/gamma adaptors was made. MiXCR was run by TCRdb on the reads, yielding one entry per CDR3 protein. The sample includes tens of thousands of distinct CDR3 sequences, approximately 15% of them seen just once. General study results and limits: In IR-seq, single-read clonotypes were roughly 80% of clonotypes but approximately 3.2% of reads.

At the time of active disease, bone marrow was collected from every patient. This clonotype has a count of ten or more. Its antigen remains unknown. The sample comprised a population of CD138-negative cells sorted from bone marrow. The clonotype comes from a donor aged 40 or older with multiple myeloma.

This CDR3 is CSARNSAQPYNEQFF. DNA for the CDR3: TGCAGTGCTAGGAATAGCGCCCAACCCTACAATGAGCAGTTCTTC. The rearrangement uses TRBV20-1 and TRBJ2-1; weak D call: TRBD2 (5 bases). V lost 3 bases, J lost 2 bases, and 14 bases lay in between. Germline CDR1 DFQATT, CDR2 SNEGSKA (reference sequence). This CDR3 spans 15 amino acids.